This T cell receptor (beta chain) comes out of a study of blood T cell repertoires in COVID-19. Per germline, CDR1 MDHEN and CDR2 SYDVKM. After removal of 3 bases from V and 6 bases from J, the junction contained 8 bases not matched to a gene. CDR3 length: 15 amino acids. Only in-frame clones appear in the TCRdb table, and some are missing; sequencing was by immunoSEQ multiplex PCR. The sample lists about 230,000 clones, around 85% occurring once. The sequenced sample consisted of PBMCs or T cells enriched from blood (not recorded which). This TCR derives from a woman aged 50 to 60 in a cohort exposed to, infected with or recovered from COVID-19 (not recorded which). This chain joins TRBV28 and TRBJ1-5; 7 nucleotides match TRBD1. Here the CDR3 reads CASSLRGQGGQPQHF. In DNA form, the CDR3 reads TGTGCCAGCAGTTTGAGGGGGCAGGGAGGTCAGCCCCAGCATTTT.